Presented here are 22 T cell receptor beta chains from one specimen sequenced in a study of metastatic and nonmetastatic thyroid tumors. TCRdb reprocessed the PCR reads via MiXCR. The sample records tens of thousands of clones, 15% being singletons. Before thyroid surgery, none of the patients had received any treatment. The source material was blood. Source of these receptors: a female donor with papillary thyroid cancer or a benign thyroid nodule (not recorded which). Some clones in this sample may be carry-over from other donors' samples.

This clone appeared many times. The V call is TRBV10-2, the J call TRBJ2-2, with 10 bases aligning to TRBD1. Per germline, CDR1 WSHSY and CDR2 SAAADI. The CDR3 loop spans 16 amino acids. The J segment lost 3 bases and the V segment lost 7 bases, leaving 8 bases of the junction unmatched. In DNA, the CDR3 is TGCGCCAGCATATCCGGGACAGGGGCCTACACCGGGGAGCTGTTTTTT. This translates into CASISGTGAYTGELFF.

This clone was found many times. The chain couples TRBV16 to TRBJ1-5, with D tentatively TRBD1 (6 bases). Germline V gene sequence: CDR1 KGHSY, CDR2 FQNENV. The CDR3 totals 16 residues. The V gene lost 4 bases and the J gene lost 3 bases, with 16 bases spanning the gap. This CDR3 is CASSPRGARDNQPQHF. CDR3 nucleotides: TGTGCCAGCAGCCCACGGGGGGCGCGGGACAATCAGCCCCAGCATTTT.

This clone was seen many times. V is TRBV4-1 and J is TRBJ2-1; D perhaps matches TRBD2 (6 bases). The CDR3 has 17 residues. The V gene's germline CDR1 is MGHRA and CDR2 YSYEKL. Trimming left V 1 base short and J 0 bases short, with 13 bases between. The CDR3 reads CASSQVRQGGSYNEQFF. The CDR3 nucleotides are TGCGCCAGCAGCCAAGTCCGTCAGGGAGGCTCCTACAATGAGCAGTTCTTC.

In its sample, this clone was seen many times. This chain's CDR3 is CASSLKVGTEAFF. CDR3 nucleotides: TGTGCCAGCAGCTTAAAGGTTGGCACTGAAGCTTTCTTT. This chain connects TRBV11-3 to TRBJ1-1; D ambiguous. The length of the CDR3 is 13 residues. V was cut by 2 bases and J by 4 bases, with 8 bases left in between. The V gene's germline CDR1 is SGHNT and CDR2 YENEEA.

With respect to this clone: A much more abundant neighbour one base away suggests this may be a read error. The genes are TRBV9 and TRBJ2-5; TRBD1 matches at 10 bases. With V trimmed by 3 bases and J by 4 bases, 6 bases remained unmatched. CDR3 size: 15 residues. Germline loops: CDR1 SGDLS, CDR2 YYNGEE. The CDR3 sequence: CASSDRDRGVETQYF. As DNA, the CDR3 is TGTGCCAGCAGCGACCGGGACAGGGGTGTAGAGACCCAGTACTTC.

Note on this clone: This may come from a read error, since a much larger clone is one base off. The chain uses TRBV10-3 and TRBJ2-2; D tentatively fits TRBD1 or TRBD2 (5 bases each). The V gene's germline CDR1 is ENHRY and CDR2 SYGVKD. The CDR3 sequence is 15 residues long. As DNA, the CDR3 is TGTGCCATCAGTTCCGGGACGGCGAACACCGGGGAGATGTTTTTT. Translation: CAISSGTANTGEMFF.

Comment on this clone: Being one base from a much bigger clone, this may be a read error. Other DNA sequences in the sample encode the same CDR3. The CDR3 DNA reads TGTGCCAGCAGCCTAGCGGCTAGCGGGACGGGAGAGACCCAGTACTTC. As protein: CASSLAASGTGETQYF. V gene TRBV7-2 combines with J gene TRBJ2-5; 9 bases align to TRBD2. Germline V gene lookup returns CDR1 SGHTA and CDR2 FQGNSA. This CDR3 has 16 residues.

This clone has a handful of counts. The chain combines TRBV27 with TRBJ1-6, with TRBD1 as a possible D gene (6 bases). Deletions cut 3 bases from V and 8 bases from J, with 14 bases between. Germline assignment: CDR1 MNHEY and CDR2 SMNVEV (reference sequence). The CDR3 is 15 amino acids. This CDR3 is CASSLRRGAYSPLHF. Here the CDR3 DNA reads TGTGCCAGCAGTTTGCGCAGGGGCGCTTATTCACCCCTCCACTTT.

As for this clone: A read error may account for a junction end that differs from germline. The rearrangement uses TRBV25-1 and TRBJ1-1; perhaps TRBD1 as D (5 bases). CDR1 and CDR2 from the germline V gene are MGHDK and SYGVNS. CDR3 length: 13 residues. The CDR3 DNA reads TGTGCAAGCAGTGAATACAGGAACACTGAAGCTTTATTT. Residues: CASSEYRNTEALF.

V gene TRBV5-6 combines with J gene TRBJ1-2, with unresolved D. CDR1 and CDR2 from the germline V gene are SGHDT and YYEEEE. Trimming shortened V by 0 bases and J by 3 bases, and 12 bases separated the two germline ends. This CDR3 has 15 residues. This chain's CDR3 is CASSLGRFSDYGYTF. DNA for the CDR3: TGTGCCAGCAGCTTGGGCCGCTTCTCGGACTATGGCTACACCTTC.

This chain connects TRBV4-1 to TRBJ2-5; D is perhaps TRBD2 (6 bases). Germline CDR1 is MGHRA and CDR2 is YSYEKL. This CDR3 is built from 14 residues. Trimming removed 3 bases from V and 5 bases from J, with 13 bases in between. CDR3 residues: CASSQGRRDETQYF. The CDR3 nucleotides are TGCGCCAGCAGCCAGGGGAGGAGGGACGAGACCCAGTACTTC.

This clone was counted many times. The chain couples TRBV20-1 to TRBJ1-2; D possibly corresponds to TRBD1 (5 bases). The V end was cut by 6 bases, the J end by 2 bases, with 19 bases between. In germline, CDR1 is DFQATT, CDR2 SNEGSKA (reference sequence). This CDR3 contains 15 residues. The CDR3 region is CSAHSSGAGNYGYTF. In nucleotides, the CDR3 is TGCAGTGCCCACTCCAGCGGGGCAGGCAACTATGGCTACACCTTC.

Details on this clone: The same CDR3 is also encoded by other DNA sequences in this sample. The chain carries TRBV9 and TRBJ2-3, with D possibly being TRBD1 or TRBD2 (5 bases each). The CDR3 totals 14 residues. Trimming pared 2 bases from V and 6 bases from J, leaving 13 bases between. Germline assignment: CDR1 SGDLS and CDR2 YYNGEE. The CDR3 sequence is CASSVLGPPDTQYF. The DNA for the CDR3 is TGTGCCAGCAGCGTCCTGGGACCTCCGGATACGCAGTATTTT.

Ten or more counts support this clone. The chain is built from TRBV2 and TRBJ2-2, with D possibly called TRBD1 or TRBD2 (5 bases each). The CDR3 spans 14 residues. Trimming removed 6 bases at V and 1 base at J, with 9 bases between. Germline-derived CDR1 and CDR2 are SNHLY and FYNNEI. As DNA, the CDR3 is TGTGCCAGCAGGGGGACGATGAACACCGGGGAGCTGTTTTTT. This sequence encodes CASRGTMNTGELFF.

This clone showed up many times. This rearrangement joins TRBV6-2 or TRBV6-3 to TRBJ2-3; TRBD2 aligns across 8 bases. V dropped 2 bases and J dropped 8; count of bases not matched to a gene: 9. This CDR3 is built from 15 residues. Per germline, CDR1 MNHEY and CDR2 SVGEGT. In nucleotides, the CDR3 is TGTGCCAGCAGTTACCAACGGGGGGGCCAACGTACGCAGTATTTT. Its protein product is CASSYQRGGQRTQYF.

CDR3: CASSLGDTGREKLFF. CDR3 nucleotides: TGTGCCAGCAGCTTGGGTGACACGGGCCGAGAAAAACTGTTTTTT. The chain employs TRBV5-4 and TRBJ1-4; D remains ambiguous. The CDR3 has 15 amino acids. V gave up 0 bases and J gave up 8 bases, with 14 bases separating them. From germline, CDR1 is SGHNT and CDR2 YYREEE (reference sequence). The variable domain in full, completed from reference TRBV5-4 and TRBJ1-4, reads ETGVTQSPTHLIKTRGQQVTLRCSSQSGHNTVSWYQQALGQGPQFIFQYYREEENGRGNFPPRFSGLQFPNYSSELNVNALELDDSALYLCASSLGDTGREKLFFGSGTQLSVL.

There are many counts of this clone. The V gene is TRBV7-8, the J gene TRBJ2-1; 10 bases align to TRBD1. The CDR3 runs 15 residues. CDR1 and CDR2 from the germline V gene are SGHVS and FQNEAQ. With 5 bases clipped from V and 7 bases from J, the junction kept 8 bases outside the gene matches. The CDR3 is CASSPTGGPGNEQFF. The CDR3 DNA reads as TGTGCCAGCAGCCCGACAGGGGGCCCGGGAAATGAGCAGTTCTTC. Full variable domain (rest looked up from reference TRBV7-8 and TRBJ2-1): GAGVSQSPRYKVAKRGQDVALRCDPISGHVSLFWYQQALGQGPEFLTYFQNEAQLDKSGLPSDRFFAERPEGSVSTLKIQRTQQEDSAVYLCASSPTGGPGNEQFFGPGTRLTVL.

This clone was counted at least ten times. The genes are TRBV20-1 and TRBJ2-7; tentative D call: TRBD1 (5 bases). Between the trimmed V and J ends, which lost 1 base and 3 bases, there was a span of 25 bases. This CDR3 region has 18 residues. Germline V gene data show CDR1 as DFQATT and CDR2 as SNEGSKA (reference sequence). CDR3 sequence: CSARALGTQGKQIYEQYF. The CDR3 DNA sequence: TGCAGTGCTAGAGCCCTAGGAACGCAGGGAAAGCAAATCTACGAGCAGTACTTC.

This clone was counted only a few times. This chain uses TRBV4-1 with TRBJ1-1, with 9 bases identical to TRBD1. Germline CDR1 is MGHRA and CDR2 is YSYEKL. The CDR3 extends over 14 amino acids. The J segment lost 4 bases and the V segment lost 2 bases, leaving 2 bases of the junction unmatched. The CDR3 protein is CASSQHRGLTEAFF. In DNA form, the CDR3 reads TGCGCCAGCAGCCAACACAGGGGGCTCACTGAAGCTTTCTTT.

CDR3 coding DNA: TGTGCCAGCAGCGTAGTCTCATTGAAGGGCTACACCTTC. It specifies CASSVVSLKGYTF. V and J are TRBV9 and TRBJ1-2; no definite D call. The CDR3 totals 13 residues. Trimming took off 0 bases at V and 8 bases at J, with 11 bases between the two ends. From germline, CDR1 is SGDLS and CDR2 YYNGEE. The full variable domain, with the rest looked up from reference TRBV9 and TRBJ1-2, is DSGVTQTPKHLITATGQRVTLRCSPRSGDLSVYWYQQSLDQGLQFLIQYYNGEERAKGNILERFSAQQFPDLHSELNLSSLELGDSALYFCASSVVSLKGYTFGSGTRLTVV.

As for this clone: This may stem from a read error, because a much larger clone lies one nucleotide away. This chain's CDR3 is CASSPEIGGIYYEQYF. The CDR3 nucleotides read TGTGCCAGCAGCCCAGAGATCGGAGGCATTTACTACGAGCAGTACTTC. The chain carries TRBV9 and TRBJ2-7, with D perhaps TRBD2 (5 bases). The CDR3 is 16 amino acids. V shed 4 bases and J shed 3 bases, with 20 bases lying between them. Germline V gene lookup returns CDR1 SGDLS and CDR2 YYNGEE.

As concerns this clone: This sequence may be a read error, since a much larger clone differs from it by one base. The gene calls are TRBV20-1 and TRBJ2-3, with D tentatively TRBD2 (6 bases). V gave up 0 bases and J gave up 5 bases, with 18 bases separating them. The CDR3 consists of 16 residues. Germline CDR1 and CDR2: DFQATT and SNEGSKA (reference sequence). CDR3 DNA: TGCAGTGCTAGAGATCCGAGGGTCGGGCGGGGAGATACGCAGTATTTT. This encodes CSARDPRVGRGDTQYF.